The present entry profiles one T cell receptor beta chain with its context. Its antigen is not identified. The study sequenced cultured CD4+ T cell DNA using the Oncomine TCR Beta short-read assay. TCRdb recomputed calls from the PCR reads with MiXCR, one row per CDR3 protein. This table holds 10,000 or so distinct CDR3 sequences, approximately 71% found once. The CDR3 length is 16 residues. Trimming removed 3 bases at V and 5 bases at J, with 16 bases between. The sample comes from a study of vaccination and CD4 T cells after COVID-19. Documented treatment: approximately nine-day PBMC culture with coronavirus spike peptide pools or control peptides (ViraFEST assay).

The V and J genes are TRBV12-3 or TRBV12-4 and TRBJ2-2, with a possible D match to TRBD1 (5 bases). Sample: CD4+ T cells from blood, cultured in vitro. The clonotype originates from a human donor who had recovered from COVID-19. CDR3 region: CASSFLGRIVTGELFF. The CDR3 bases are TGTGCCAGCAGTTTTTTGGGGCGAATAGTGACCGGGGAGCTGTTTTTT.